The clone carrying this T cell receptor (beta chain) was seen ten or more times. Its antigen is not known. The study excluded patients with uncontrolled infection, other autoimmune disease, pregnancy or lactation. Diagnoses used clinical symptoms, serum thyroxine and TRAb, thyroid ultrasound and orbital computed tomography. This CDR3 spans 19 amino acids. The V end was cut by 1 base, the J end by 0 bases, with 22 bases between. Germline V lookup: CDR1 GTSNPN, CDR2 SVGIG (reference sequence). This record belongs to a study of T cells in Graves' hyperthyroidism and ophthalmopathy. Study findings and constraints: Ophthalmopathy prediction by the model preceded onset by a median approximately 5.9 months. Stable hyperthyroidism and ophthalmopathy were separated using 13 V-J signatures.

RNA transcripts provided the source from which TCR beta CDR3 regions were amplified. Using the HTBI primer set, a first-round RT-PCR was run on the TCR CDR3. Using its own MiXCR run on the multiplex PCR reads, TCRdb lists one record per CDR3 protein. The sample has 300,000 to 400,000 distinct CDR3 sequences, about 20% seen once. Sequenced: blood. The chain is built from TRBV30 and TRBJ2-1, with D perhaps matching TRBD1 (6 bases). The clonotype comes from a woman in her forties or fifties with Graves' hyperthyroidism. For the CDR3, the DNA is TGTGCCTGGAGTGGGGACGACACAGGGTTTCCTCGCTCCTACAATGAGCAGTTCTTC. Protein sequence: CAWSGDDTGFPRSYNEQFF.